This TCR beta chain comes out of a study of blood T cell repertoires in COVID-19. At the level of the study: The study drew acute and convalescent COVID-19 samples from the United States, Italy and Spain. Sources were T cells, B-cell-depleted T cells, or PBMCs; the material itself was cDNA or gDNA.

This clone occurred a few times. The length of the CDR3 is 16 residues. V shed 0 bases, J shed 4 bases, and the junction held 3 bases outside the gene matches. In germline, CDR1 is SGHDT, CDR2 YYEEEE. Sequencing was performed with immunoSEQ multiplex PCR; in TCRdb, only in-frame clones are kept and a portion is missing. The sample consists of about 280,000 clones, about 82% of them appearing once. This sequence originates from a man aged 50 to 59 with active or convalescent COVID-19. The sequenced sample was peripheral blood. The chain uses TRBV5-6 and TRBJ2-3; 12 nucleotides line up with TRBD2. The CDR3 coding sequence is TGTGCCAGCAGCTTGGAACTAGCGGGAGGTGCAGATACGCAGTATTTT. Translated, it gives CASSLELAGGADTQYF.